Following are 13 T cell receptor beta chains from one sample sequenced in a study of T cell repertoires and HLA-DP antigens. TCRdb keeps only in-frame clones here, not all; method: immunoSEQ multiplex PCR. The sample lists around 100,000 clones; approximately 92% were seen once. Antigen specificity for these receptors is unknown. Sequenced material: CD4+ T cells from PBMCs. The source of these receptors is a woman aged 18-29 years in good health and CMV-seronegative.

V is TRBV6-5 and J is TRBJ1-2; D is ambiguous. CDR1 and CDR2 (germline): MNHEY, SVGAGI. V lost 6 bases and J lost 4, with 15 bases in between. The CDR3 extends over 14 amino acids. CDR3 sequence (DNA): TGTGCCAGCAGGGGCGAGGGCACCCTCTATGGCTACACCTTC. Amino acids: CASRGEGTLYGYTF.

This clone was seen just once. J is TRBJ1-3 and V is TRBV4-2, with unresolved D. Trimming pared 0 bases from V and 0 bases from J, leaving 9 bases between. The CDR3 is 16 residues long. Per germline, CDR1 LGHNA and CDR2 YNFKEQ. The CDR3 protein is CASSQDYRHSGNTIYF. CDR3 sequence (DNA): TGTGCCAGCAGCCAAGATTACAGACACTCTGGAAACACCATATATTTT.

The chain employs TRBV10-3 and TRBJ1-3; D remains ambiguous. The length of the CDR3 is 14 residues. The germline V gene encodes CDR1 ENHRY and CDR2 SYGVKD. With 5 bases removed from V and 0 bases from J, the gap between germline ends came to 8 bases. The CDR3: CAISPHGSGNTIYF. The CDR3 coding sequence is TGTGCCATCAGTCCCCATGGCTCTGGAAACACCATATATTTT.

The CDR3 region has the DNA TGTGCCAGCTCACCAGACTTCTACAATGAGCAGTTCTTC. Translating gives CASSPDFYNEQFF. The rearrangement joins TRBV18 to TRBJ2-1; D call uncertain. Looked up from germline, CDR1 is KGHSH and CDR2 is LQKENI. The germline V and J ends were trimmed by 2 bases and 3 bases, with 5 bases remaining between them. The CDR3 has 13 amino acids.

The genes are TRBV18 and TRBJ1-2; D gene uncertain. The germline CDR1 and CDR2 sequences are KGHSH and LQKENI. The CDR3 has 14 residues. Between the trimmed V and J ends, which lost 0 bases and 2 bases, there was a span of 7 bases. DNA of the CDR3: TGTGCCAGCTCACCACCCGGTGTGAACTATGGCTACACCTTC. Residues: CASSPPGVNYGYTF.

V is TRBV27 and J is TRBJ1-5; 7 positions agree with TRBD1. With V trimmed by 5 bases and J by 1 base, 8 bases remained unmatched. The CDR3 totals 16 residues. Looked up from germline, CDR1 is MNHEY and CDR2 is SMNVEV (reference sequence). This CDR3 is CASSPYRGPSNQPQHF. In DNA form, the CDR3 reads TGTGCCAGCAGTCCTTACAGGGGACCCAGCAATCAGCCCCAGCATTTT.

Only one count was recorded for this clone. This chain links TRBV7-3 with TRBJ1-6; 7 bases line up with TRBD1. CDR1 SGHTA and CDR2 FQGTGA come from the germline V gene. Trimming at V came to 6 bases and at J to 7 bases, leaving 6 bases not matched to a gene. There are 14 residues in the CDR3. The CDR3 sequence is CASRSGTENSPLHF. The DNA for the CDR3 is TGTGCCAGCAGGTCCGGGACAGAGAATTCACCCCTCCACTTT.

This clone has just one count. V usage is TRBV7-2 and J usage is TRBJ2-2; 11 bases line up with TRBD2. The CDR3 is 15 amino acids. Germline CDR1 reads SGHTA; CDR2 reads FQGNSA. V dropped 5 bases and J dropped 5; count of bases not matched to a gene: 4. As DNA, the CDR3 is TGTGCCAGCAGCATCCTAGCGGGGGGTACCGGGGAGCTGTTTTTT. Translated, it gives CASSILAGGTGELFF. Based on the CDR3 plus reference TRBV7-2 and TRBJ2-2, the full variable domain is GAGVSQSPSNKVTEKGKDVELRCDPISGHTALYWYRQSLGQGLEFLIYFQGNSAPDKSGLPSDRFSAERTGGSVSTLTIQRTQQEDSAVYLCASSILAGGTGELFFGEGSRLTVL.

The genes are TRBV19 and TRBJ2-3, with 7 bases identical to TRBD1. With 6 bases clipped from V and 0 bases from J, the junction kept 6 bases outside the gene matches. From germline, CDR1 is LNHDA and CDR2 SQIVND (reference sequence). The CDR3 contains 15 residues. In DNA, the CDR3 is TGTGCCAGTAGCCAGGACAGGATTAGCACAGATACGCAGTATTTT. Its translation is CASSQDRISTDTQYF.

This clone appeared once. The chain joins TRBV15 to TRBJ1-5; D is undetermined. This CDR3 comprises 12 residues. Germline V gene data show CDR1 as LNHNV and CDR2 as YYDKDF (reference sequence). Trimming shortened V by 4 bases and J by 4 bases, and 5 bases separated the two germline ends. The CDR3 protein is CATSKQNQPQHF. CDR3 sequence (DNA): TGTGCCACCAGCAAGCAGAATCAGCCCCAGCATTTT.

The chain is built from TRBV9 and TRBJ2-4; perhaps TRBD1 as D (5 bases). Trimming stripped 0 bases from V and 6 bases from J, with 13 bases between. This CDR3 contains 15 residues. CDR1 is SGDLS, CDR2 YYNGEE, per germline. The chain's CDR3 is CASSVGRGRSNIQYF. The DNA of the CDR3 is TGTGCCAGCAGCGTAGGAAGGGGTCGGTCAAACATTCAGTACTTC.

V and J are TRBV7-9 and TRBJ1-2; D may be TRBD1 (5 bases). Germline lookup yields CDR1 SEHNR and CDR2 FQNEAQ (reference sequence). V lost 1 base to trimming and J lost 8 bases, with 20 bases between them. The length of the CDR3 is 16 residues. As DNA, the CDR3 is TGTGCCAGCAGCTTAGACGGGGCCCTGGCCATAGGGGGCTACACCTTC. The encoded protein is CASSLDGALAIGGYTF.

The chain has TRBV6-5 and TRBJ1-2, with 7 bases fitting TRBD1. CDR1 is MNHEY and CDR2 is SVGAGI in the germline V gene. Trimming removed 2 bases from V and 7 bases from J; junction bases left unmatched: 10. This CDR3 has 15 residues. CDR3 in amino acids: CASSYGGAPGGGYTF. For the CDR3, the DNA is TGTGCCAGCAGTTACGGCGGGGCCCCAGGGGGTGGCTACACCTTC.